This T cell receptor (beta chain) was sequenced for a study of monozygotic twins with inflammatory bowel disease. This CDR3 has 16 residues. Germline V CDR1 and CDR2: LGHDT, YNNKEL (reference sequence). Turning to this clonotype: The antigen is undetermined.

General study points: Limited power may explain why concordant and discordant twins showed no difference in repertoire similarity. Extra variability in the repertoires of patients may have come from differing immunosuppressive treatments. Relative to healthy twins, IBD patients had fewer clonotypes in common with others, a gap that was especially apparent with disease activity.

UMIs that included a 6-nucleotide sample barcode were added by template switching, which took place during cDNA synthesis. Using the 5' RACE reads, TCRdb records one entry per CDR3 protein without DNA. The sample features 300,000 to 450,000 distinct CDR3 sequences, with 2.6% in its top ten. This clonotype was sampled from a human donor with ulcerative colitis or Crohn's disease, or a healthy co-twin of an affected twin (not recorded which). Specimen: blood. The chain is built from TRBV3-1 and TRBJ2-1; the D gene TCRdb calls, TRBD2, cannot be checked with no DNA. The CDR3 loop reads CASSQRAEGLGNEQFF.